This T cell receptor (beta chain) was sequenced in a study of T-cell memory formation after mild COVID-19. Looking at the study overall: Clusters were largely donor specific. Study-level points and caveats: Day 15 to 85 contracting clones showed balanced CD4/CD8; day 15 to 37 expanders favored CD4+.

Comments on this clonotype: Its antigen is currently unknown.

Constant-segment primers were used for 5'RACE, and the resulting TCR alpha and TCR beta cDNA libraries carried sample barcodes and UMIs. TCRdb re-called the 5' RACE reads with MiXCR, one entry per CDR3 protein. The profile covers under 50,000 distinct CDR3 sequences, with 25% to 35% appearing a single time and 35% to 50% taken by the ten largest. This CDR3 spans 14 amino acids. In germline, CDR1 is GTSNPN, CDR2 SVGIG (reference sequence). With 0 bases removed from V and 2 bases from J, the gap between germline ends came to 10 bases. The receptor comes from a man aged 18-30 years who had mild COVID-19 (a few samples of this study predate the infection). Cell type and time point are not known. The chain uses TRBV30 and TRBJ2-5; no clear D. Material: PBMCs or a T cell subset sorted from them (not recorded which). CDR3 region: CAWSVLRAQETQYF. CDR3 bases: TGTGCCTGGAGTGTTCTTCGGGCTCAAGAGACCCAGTACTTC.